Below, one T cell receptor (beta chain) is given with its context. Its antigen is not known. The data belong to a study of shared clonotypes between healthy human individuals. Trimming removed 4 bases at V and 4 bases at J, with 12 bases between. This CDR3 has 14 amino acids. From germline, CDR1 is SNHLY and CDR2 FYNNEI. Study-wide results and caveats: Larger estimated richness was generally seen in naive subsets than in memory subsets. The rarefaction results pointed to incomplete sorted-subset sequencing despite large depth.

Each sample came from a Caucasian adult donor living in Nashville, Tennessee. Template for every sorted-subset replicate PCR totaled roughly 210 ng DNA, roughly 30,000 T cell genomes. Clones were read by immunoSEQ multiplex PCR, and TCRdb kept only the in-frame ones, dropping some. The sample lists approximately 2,000,000 clones; 85% to 95% were seen once. V is TRBV2 and J is TRBJ2-3, with D tentatively TRBD1 (5 bases). This clonotype was obtained from a man aged 18 to 30 in good health. Some clones in this sample may be carry-over from other donors' samples. The specimen sequenced was naive CD4+ T cells from PBMCs. As for subset: CD45RA+ positively selected. The CDR3 DNA sequence: TGTGCCAGCAGTGTAAGGGGCGATGCAGATACGCAGTATTTT. This gives the protein CASSVRGDADTQYF.